The rows below give T cell receptor beta chains drawn from one sample of a study of post-analysis software for immune sequencing data. TCRdb passed the PCR reads through MiXCR, listing each CDR3 protein once. The sample lists 700,000 to 800,000 distinct CDR3 sequences, just under 30% occurring once. The sample consisted of blood. These receptors came from a girl aged 10-17 years with multiple sclerosis. Each CDR3 is given with its conserved first and last residue. Fields, in order: CDR3 protein, CDR3 DNA, clone size, D gene, J gene, V gene. A D gene is named only where the DNA matches it firmly. Size values are once, few and many counts, or a class for expanded clones, and some rows have none.

CDR3: CSARAAEREYGYTF; DNA: TGCAGTGCTAGAGCGGCTGAAAGAGAGTATGGCTACACCTTC; size: -; D: -; J: TRBJ1-2; V: TRBV20-1
CDR3: CASRTPPGYTEAFF; DNA: TGTGCCAGCAGAACCCCCCCGGGATACACTGAAGCTTTCTTT; size: -; D: -; J: TRBJ1-1; V: TRBV2
CDR3: CASSNPRDRGSYNEQFF; DNA: TGTGCCAGCAGCAATCCCAGGGACAGGGGGTCCTACAATGAGCAGTTCTTC; size: -; D: TRBD1; J: TRBJ2-1; V: TRBV3-1
CDR3: CASSKRVLGEKLFF; DNA: TGTGCCAGCAGCAAACGGGTCCTCGGGGAAAAACTGTTTTTT; size: few; D: -; J: TRBJ1-4; V: TRBV25-1
CDR3: CSAVNAYLAGGQYNEQFF; DNA: TGCAGTGCCGTTAACGCCTACCTAGCGGGGGGGCAATACAATGAGCAGTTCTTC; size: few; D: TRBD2; J: TRBJ2-1; V: TRBV20-1
CDR3: CSAGTDEKLFF; DNA: TGCAGTGCTGGGACAGATGAAAAACTGTTTTTT; size: -; D: TRBD1; J: TRBJ1-4; V: TRBV20-1
CDR3: CASSESREFGTQYF; DNA: TGTGCCAGCAGTGAGTCCCGGGAATTTGGTACGCAGTATTTT; size: -; D: -; J: TRBJ2-3; V: TRBV25-1
CDR3: CASSPSREPYEQYF; DNA: TGTGCCAGCAGCCCTTCGAGGGAGCCCTACGAGCAGTACTTC; size: -; D: -; J: TRBJ2-7; V: TRBV6-6
CDR3: CASRKTRVNQPQHF; DNA: TGTGCCAGCAGAAAGACGAGGGTCAATCAGCCCCAGCATTTT; size: -; D: -; J: TRBJ1-5; V: TRBV5-5
CDR3: CATSEKTSGRLETQYF; DNA: TGTGCCACCAGTGAGAAGACTAGCGGGAGGTTAGAGACCCAGTACTTC; size: -; D: TRBD2; J: TRBJ2-5; V: TRBV24-1
CDR3: CASSLLGGRMDEQYF; DNA: TGTGCCAGCAGTTTATTAGGAGGGCGGATGGACGAGCAGTACTTC; size: -; D: -; J: TRBJ2-7; V: TRBV28
CDR3: CSAGDDQGASWTEAFF; DNA: TGCAGTGCTGGAGATGATCAGGGGGCGAGTTGGACTGAAGCTTTCTTT; size: -; D: TRBD1; J: TRBJ1-1; V: TRBV20-1
CDR3: CSALRETEAFF; DNA: TGCAGTGCCCTTCGGGAAACTGAAGCTTTCTTT; size: few; D: -; J: TRBJ1-1; V: TRBV20-1
CDR3: CATSAGEARVWEPQHF; DNA: TGTGCCACCAGTGCAGGGGAGGCCAGGGTCTGGGAGCCCCAGCATTTT; size: -; D: -; J: TRBJ1-5; V: TRBV24-1
CDR3: CASSHKGFYNEQFF; DNA: TGTGCCAGCAGTCACAAAGGTTTCTACAATGAGCAGTTCTTC; size: few; D: -; J: TRBJ2-1; V: TRBV27
CDR3: CASSKGAGWPHYGYTF; DNA: TGTGCCAGCAGCAAAGGGGCGGGGTGGCCCCACTATGGCTACACCTTC; size: -; D: -; J: TRBJ1-2; V: TRBV21-1
CDR3: CASSLSADQETQYF; DNA: TGCGCCAGCAGCTTGAGCGCGGATCAAGAGACCCAGTACTTC; size: few; D: -; J: TRBJ2-5; V: TRBV5-1
CDR3: CATSRDPEGQPQHF; DNA: TGTGCCACCAGCAGAGATCCGGAGGGTCAGCCCCAGCATTTT; size: -; D: -; J: TRBJ1-5; V: TRBV15
CDR3: CASEGQGGDNEQFF; DNA: TGTGCCAGCGAAGGGCAGGGGGGGGACAATGAGCAGTTCTTC; size: -; D: -; J: TRBJ2-1; V: TRBV28
CDR3: CASSQGAGGPWEQYF; DNA: TGTGCCAGCAGCCAGGGAGCGGGAGGGCCGTGGGAGCAGTACTTC; size: few; D: TRBD2; J: TRBJ2-5; V: TRBV3-1
CDR3: CSASSDSHYGYTF; DNA: TGCAGTGCTAGCTCTGACAGCCACTATGGCTACACCTTC; size: -; D: -; J: TRBJ1-2; V: TRBV20-1
CDR3: CASSRPGQGTEAFF; DNA: TGTGCCAGCAGTCGGCCGGGACAGGGAACTGAAGCTTTCTTT; size: -; D: TRBD1; J: TRBJ1-1; V: TRBV6-5
CDR3: CASRTTFIHFNGYTF; DNA: TGTGCCAGCAGAACGACATTTATCCATTTCAATGGCTACACCTTC; size: -; D: -; J: TRBJ1-2; V: TRBV2
CDR3: CASSQDRAESNTGELFF; DNA: TGCGCCAGCAGCCAAGATCGGGCAGAATCGAACACCGGGGAGCTGTTTTTT; size: few; D: -; J: TRBJ2-2; V: TRBV4-3
CDR3: CASSELGRAYEQYF; DNA: TGTGCCAGCAGTGAATTAGGTCGAGCCTACGAGCAGTACTTC; size: -; D: -; J: TRBJ2-7; V: TRBV25-1
CDR3: CASSPPAGGLETQYF; DNA: TGTGCCAGCAGCCCACCAGCGGGGGGGCTAGAGACCCAGTACTTC; size: -; D: TRBD2; J: TRBJ2-5; V: TRBV7-9
CDR3: CVSSGGTSGANEQFF; DNA: TGTGTCAGCAGCGGCGGGACTAGCGGGGCAAATGAGCAGTTCTTC; size: -; D: TRBD2; J: TRBJ2-1; V: TRBV7-6
CDR3: CASSRAAGGTYSYERYF; DNA: TGCGCCAGCAGCCGGGCAGCGGGAGGGACATACTCCTACGAGCGGTACTTC; size: -; D: TRBD2; J: TRBJ2-7; V: TRBV5-1
CDR3: CASSQEPARGYNEQFF; DNA: TGTGCCAGCAGCCAAGAGCCAGCGCGAGGCTACAATGAGCAGTTCTTC; size: -; D: -; J: TRBJ2-1; V: TRBV3-1
CDR3: CASNLSRTDNSPLHF; DNA: TGTGCCAGCAACCTTAGTCGGACAGATAATTCACCCCTCCACTTT; size: -; D: -; J: TRBJ1-6; V: TRBV7-9
CDR3: CASSLMAAGGGVTGELFF; DNA: TGTGCCAGCAGCTTAATGGCAGCGGGAGGAGGAGTCACCGGGGAGCTGTTTTTT; size: few; D: TRBD2; J: TRBJ2-2; V: TRBV7-6
CDR3: CSVEPGTGGYYGYTF; DNA: TGCAGCGTAGAACCCGGGACAGGGGGCTACTATGGCTACACCTTC; size: few; D: TRBD1; J: TRBJ1-2; V: TRBV29-1
CDR3: CASSVGGTLIHEQYF; DNA: TGTGCCAGCAGCGTAGGGGGGACTTTGATCCACGAGCAGTACTTC; size: -; D: -; J: TRBJ2-7; V: TRBV9
CDR3: CSARRRTPLDDEQYF; DNA: TGCAGTGCTCGACGGCGGACTCCCCTGGATGACGAGCAGTACTTC; size: -; D: -; J: TRBJ2-7; V: TRBV20-1
CDR3: CASSQDYSYNEQFF; DNA: TGTGCCAGCAGTCAGGACTATTCGTACAATGAGCAGTTCTTC; size: -; D: -; J: TRBJ2-1; V: TRBV12-3/TRBV12-4
CDR3: CASSQGQVFFNYGYTF; DNA: TGTGCCAGCAGCCAAGGACAGGTTTTCTTTAACTATGGCTACACCTTC; size: few; D: -; J: TRBJ1-2; V: TRBV14
CDR3: CASSQGRSGNEQYF; DNA: TGTGCCAGCAGCCAAGGACGGAGCGGGAACGAGCAGTACTTC; size: -; D: TRBD2; J: TRBJ2-7; V: TRBV3-1
CDR3: CASSATGRSRYEQFF; DNA: TGTGCCAGCAGCGCTACGGGGAGAAGCCGGTATGAGCAGTTCTTC; size: -; D: -; J: TRBJ2-1; V: TRBV5-6
CDR3: CSAKVGLVVYEQYF; DNA: TGCAGCGCCAAGGTGGGACTAGTGGTTTACGAGCAGTACTTC; size: -; D: TRBD2; J: TRBJ2-7; V: TRBV29-1
CDR3: CASSYHPATNQPQHF; DNA: TGTGCCAGCAGTTACCACCCAGCGACCAATCAGCCCCAGCATTTT; size: -; D: -; J: TRBJ1-5; V: TRBV6-5
CDR3: CASSLDPHSAYGYTF; DNA: TGTGCCAGCAGCTTGGACCCCCACAGCGCCTATGGCTACACCTTC; size: -; D: -; J: TRBJ1-2; V: TRBV5-4
CDR3: CASGTFSGETYGYTF; DNA: TGTGCCAGCGGAACGTTTTCGGGGGAAACCTATGGCTACACCTTC; size: -; D: -; J: TRBJ1-2; V: TRBV12-3/TRBV12-4
CDR3: CASSWTGLTYNEQFF; DNA: TGTGCCAGCAGCTGGACAGGCCTGACCTACAATGAGCAGTTCTTC; size: -; D: TRBD1; J: TRBJ2-1; V: TRBV6-1
CDR3: CASSAGQGGEKLFF; DNA: TGTGCCAGCAGTGCGGGACAGGGCGGCGAAAAACTGTTTTTT; size: -; D: TRBD1; J: TRBJ1-4; V: TRBV25-1
CDR3: CSVNAQQRPYGYTF; DNA: TGCAGCGTTAATGCCCAACAGCGGCCTTATGGCTACACCTTC; size: few; D: -; J: TRBJ1-2; V: TRBV29-1
CDR3: CASSQVGQGRYLGQFF; DNA: TGCGCCAGCAGCCAAGTAGGACAGGGAAGGTATCTGGGTCAGTTCTTC; size: -; D: TRBD1; J: TRBJ2-1; V: TRBV5-1
CDR3: CASSPGTSGRASDTQYF; DNA: TGTGCCAGCAGCCCAGGAACTAGCGGGAGGGCCTCAGATACGCAGTATTTT; size: few; D: TRBD2; J: TRBJ2-3; V: TRBV5-8
CDR3: CASRSRQGTYGYTF; DNA: TGTGCCAGCAGGTCCAGACAGGGGACCTATGGCTACACCTTC; size: -; D: TRBD1; J: TRBJ1-2; V: TRBV12-3/TRBV12-4
CDR3: CASSPRGDGATDTQYF; DNA: TGCGCCAGCAGCCCGAGGGGGGATGGGGCCACGGATACGCAGTATTTT; size: -; D: -; J: TRBJ2-3; V: TRBV4-3
CDR3: CASSKVTRAHQETQYF; DNA: TGTGCCAGCAGTAAGGTTACTAGAGCCCACCAAGAGACCCAGTACTTC; size: -; D: -; J: TRBJ2-5; V: TRBV9
CDR3: CASSQSGTHTEAFF; DNA: TGTGCCAGCAGCCAATCCGGGACCCACACTGAAGCTTTCTTT; size: -; D: -; J: TRBJ1-1; V: TRBV3-1
CDR3: CASSPGGANEKLFF; DNA: TGTGCCAGCAGCCCCGGGGGGGCTAATGAAAAACTGTTTTTT; size: -; D: -; J: TRBJ1-4; V: TRBV7-2
CDR3: CSASGGGSVEQYF; DNA: TGCAGTGCTAGCGGGGGGGGATCAGTCGAGCAGTACTTC; size: -; D: TRBD2; J: TRBJ2-7; V: TRBV20-1